The 31 T cell receptor beta chains listed next were all sequenced from one sample in a study of blood T cell repertoires in COVID-19. Assay: immunoSEQ multiplex PCR; the TCRdb copy retains only in-frame clones and omits some. The sample includes 250,000 to 300,000 clones, about 89% of them seen just once. Sequenced input: peripheral blood. These receptors were taken from a woman in her 40s who had recovered from COVID-19.

This chain links TRBV19 with TRBJ1-5, with TRBD1 as a possible D gene (6 bases). Trimming cost V 5 bases and J 0 bases, with 17 bases left between them. This CDR3 region has 17 residues. The V gene's germline CDR1 is LNHDA and CDR2 SQIVND (reference sequence). CDR3 bases: TGTGCCAGTAGTCAGACAACAGGGCCTTATAGCAATCAGCCCCAGCATTTT. It yields the protein CASSQTTGPYSNQPQHF.

V gene TRBV13 combines with J gene TRBJ2-5; 7 bases match TRBD2. V lost 5 bases and J lost 2; bases outside the gene matches: 8. This CDR3 region has 15 residues. CDR1 and CDR2 from the germline V gene are PRHDT and FYEKMQ (reference sequence). The CDR3 region has the DNA TGTGCCAGCAGCCCCCGTACTAGCGATCAAGAGACCCAGTACTTC. The encoded protein is CASSPRTSDQETQYF.

This clone was seen just once. The rearrangement uses TRBV18 and TRBJ2-1; the match to TRBD2 covers 8 bases. The germline CDR1 and CDR2 sequences are KGHSH and LQKENI. The J segment lost 5 bases and the V segment lost 3 bases, leaving 6 bases of the junction unmatched. This CDR3 spans 15 amino acids. This CDR3 is CASSPQRGLHNEQFF. The CDR3, as DNA: TGTGCCAGCTCACCTCAGCGGGGGCTCCACAATGAGCAGTTCTTC.

The genes are TRBV2 and TRBJ1-3, with 7 bases lining up with TRBD1. The trim removed 5 bases at V and 0 bases at J, leaving 4 bases unmatched. The CDR3 has 15 residues. Germline loops: CDR1 SNHLY, CDR2 FYNNEI. The CDR3: CASSSRQGSGNTIYF. For the CDR3, the DNA is TGTGCCAGCAGTTCCCGACAGGGCTCTGGAAACACCATATATTTT.

The chain couples TRBV15 to TRBJ2-1, with D possibly being TRBD2 (5 bases). The CDR3 extends over 14 amino acids. The V gene lost 7 bases and the J gene lost 3 bases, with 13 bases spanning the gap. The V gene's germline CDR1 is LNHNV and CDR2 YYDKDF (reference sequence). CDR3: CATTRRGNYNEQFF. CDR3 DNA sequence: TGTGCCACCACCCGTCGGGGTAACTACAATGAGCAGTTCTTC.

V usage is TRBV13 and J usage is TRBJ2-5; TRBD2 matches 12 bases. There are 15 residues in the CDR3. The germline V gene has CDR1 PRHDT and CDR2 FYEKMQ (reference sequence). The ends lost 5 bases at V and 4 bases at J; junction bases unmatched: 5. CDR3: CASSPLAGGPETQYF. The CDR3 DNA is TGTGCCAGCAGCCCACTAGCGGGGGGTCCAGAGACCCAGTACTTC.

The chain has TRBV19 and TRBJ1-2, with 7 bases identical to TRBD1. Germline CDR1 reads LNHDA; CDR2 reads SQIVND (reference sequence). The CDR3 runs to 16 residues. Unmatched junction bases numbered 8, after V lost 0 bases and J lost 4 bases. The CDR3, as DNA: TGTGCCAGTAGTATAGATCCGGGACAGTCTCCCTATGGCTACACCTTC. This sequence encodes CASSIDPGQSPYGYTF. Using reference TRBV19 and TRBJ1-2 for the parts outside the CDR3, the full variable domain is DGGITQSPKYLFRKEGQNVTLSCEQNLNHDAMYWYRQDPGQGLRLIYYSQIVNDFQKGDIAEGYSVSREKKESFPLTVTSAQKNPTAFYLCASSIDPGQSPYGYTFGSGTRLTVV.

In DNA, the CDR3 is TGTGCCAGCAGTTACGACAGGGGTGGTCGGCCCCTCCACTTT. Protein sequence: CASSYDRGGRPLHF. This chain links TRBV27 with TRBJ1-6, with 8 bases lining up with TRBD1. Unmatched junction bases numbered 9, after V lost 4 bases and J lost 13 bases. The CDR3 has 14 amino acids. Germline V CDR1 and CDR2: MNHEY, SMNVEV (reference sequence).

J is TRBJ1-1 and V is TRBV9; D is perhaps TRBD1 (6 bases). The CDR3 is made up of 13 amino acids. The ends were cut back, 4 bases at V and 5 bases at J, with 12 bases in the middle. Looked up from germline, CDR1 is SGDLS and CDR2 is YYNGEE. CDR3 nucleotide sequence: TGTGCCAGCAGCCCCTACAGGGAAACTGAAGCTTTCTTT. Amino acid sequence: CASSPYRETEAFF.

The chain couples TRBV3-1 (or the pseudogene TRBV3-2) to TRBJ1-3; D remains ambiguous. Trimming stripped 1 base from V and 0 bases from J, with 7 bases between. CDR3 length: 15 amino acids. In germline, CDR1 is LGHDT, CDR2 YNNKEL (reference sequence). CDR3 residues: CASSQGGLSGNTIYF. CDR3 coding DNA: TGTGCCAGCAGCCAAGGAGGGCTCTCTGGAAACACCATATATTTT.

This chain uses TRBV5-1 with TRBJ2-1, with D perhaps matching TRBD2 (5 bases). Trimming left V 4 bases short and J 5 bases short, with 16 bases between. The CDR3 runs 15 residues. Germline V gene data show CDR1 as SGHRS and CDR2 as YFSETQ. CDR3 in amino acids: CASSPWYSSDNEQFF. CDR3 coding DNA: TGCGCCAGCAGCCCTTGGTATAGTAGCGACAATGAGCAGTTCTTC.

The chain joins TRBV6-2 or TRBV6-3 to TRBJ2-1; maybe TRBD2 (6 bases). The germline gives CDR1 MNHEY, CDR2 SVGEGT. The V end was cut by 2 bases, the J end by 6 bases, with 23 bases between. The CDR3 totals 18 residues. The chain's CDR3 is CASSYPRRASRLVNEQFF. The CDR3 coding sequence is TGTGCCAGCAGTTACCCCCGGAGGGCCAGCCGGCTGGTCAATGAGCAGTTCTTC.

This chain uses TRBV4-3 with TRBJ2-7; D may be TRBD2 (6 bases). Germline CDR1 LGHNA, CDR2 YSLEER. V lost 0 bases to trimming and J lost 5 bases, with 11 bases between them. This CDR3 is built from 14 residues. The CDR3 DNA reads as TGCGCCAGCAGCCAAGAACCGGGGGTCAACGAGCAGTACTTC. Translated, it gives CASSQEPGVNEQYF.

The chain is built from TRBV14 and TRBJ1-3; 7 bases match TRBD1. This CDR3 region has 15 residues. Germline V gives CDR1 SGHDN, CDR2 FVKESK. The junction had 11 bases not matched to a gene; V was cut back by 5 bases and J by 7 bases. The CDR3 spells CASSSRQGFLNTIYF. Here the CDR3 DNA reads TGTGCCAGCAGCTCCCGACAGGGCTTCTTGAACACCATATATTTT.

The chain combines TRBV4-3 with TRBJ2-5; TRBD2 matches 9 bases. Unmatched junction bases numbered 4, after V lost 1 base and J lost 4 bases. The germline CDR1 and CDR2 sequences are LGHNA and YSLEER. The CDR3 covers 15 residues. Written as DNA, the CDR3 is TGCGCCAGCAGCCAAGCAGCGGGGGGTGGAGAGACCCAGTACTTC. It is translated as CASSQAAGGGETQYF.

For the CDR3, the DNA is TGTGCCAGCAGCTGGGGACAGGGGGTGTATTACGAGCAGTACTTC. This encodes CASSWGQGVYYEQYF. V gene TRBV5-6 combines with J gene TRBJ2-7, with TRBD1 matching 11 bases. The CDR3 sequence is 15 residues long. Germline V gene lookup returns CDR1 SGHDT and CDR2 YYEEEE. The junction had 6 bases not matched to a gene; V was cut back by 3 bases and J by 4 bases.

About this clone itself: The sample carries other DNA sequences with the same CDR3. The chain couples TRBV9 to TRBJ1-6, with D possibly matching TRBD1 (5 bases). There are 16 residues in the CDR3. Germline CDR1 is SGDLS and CDR2 is YYNGEE. Trimming removed 2 bases at V and 0 bases at J, with 9 bases between. The CDR3 spells CASSVGGGSYNSPLHF. CDR3 bases: TGTGCCAGCAGCGTGGGGGGTGGCTCCTATAATTCACCCCTCCACTTT.

Remarks on this clone: One end of the junction fails to match germline, which may point to a read error. The chain carries TRBV12-3 or TRBV12-4 and TRBJ1-2; D not resolved. This CDR3 contains 13 residues. The CDR3 DNA reads as TGTGCCAGCAGTTTAGTTAATGGGAGATCACGCAACTTC. As protein: CASSLVNGRSRNF.

The rearrangement uses TRBV12-3 or TRBV12-4 and TRBJ2-7; no definite D call. The CDR3 is 13 amino acids. V lost 6 bases and J lost 1, with 10 bases in between. The CDR3 protein is CASSYGSSYEQYF. The CDR3 DNA reads as TGTGCCAGCAGCTACGGTAGTTCCTACGAGCAGTACTTC.

V gene TRBV3-1 (or the pseudogene TRBV3-2) combines with J gene TRBJ1-4; 11 bases are shared with TRBD1. CDR1 is LGHDT and CDR2 is YNNKEL in the germline V gene (reference sequence). V lost 6 bases, J lost 7 bases, and 7 bases stayed unmatched. The length of the CDR3 is 15 residues. The CDR3: CASSRTGTGGEKLFF. In nucleotides, the CDR3 is TGTGCCAGCAGTCGGACCGGGACAGGGGGTGAAAAACTGTTTTTT.

V is TRBV5-4 and J is TRBJ2-7; D is uncertain. V lost 4 bases to trimming and J lost 6 bases, with 11 bases between them. Germline CDR1 SGHNT, CDR2 YYREEE (reference sequence). The CDR3 has 12 residues. Here the CDR3 DNA reads TGTGCCAGCAGCGGGCCCGGCTCCGAGCAGTACTTC. Protein product: CASSGPGSEQYF.

This clone was detected only once. The CDR3 loop reads CASSVAGQPLFSGGYTF. CDR3 nucleotides: TGTGCCAGCAGCGTAGCGGGACAGCCTCTCTTTTCAGGTGGCTACACCTTC. This sequence joins TRBV9 and TRBJ1-2, with 7 bases that match TRBD1. This CDR3 has 17 residues. CDR1 and CDR2 from the germline V gene are SGDLS and YYNGEE. Germline trimming cut 0 bases from V and 7 bases from J; bases unmatched to any gene: 15.

This clone has just one count. The CDR3 DNA is TGTGCCAGTAGTACGACAGGGCTCGGGAATACGCAGTATTTT. It is translated as CASSTTGLGNTQYF. The rearrangement joins TRBV19 to TRBJ2-3, with 7 bases aligning to TRBD1. Trimming cost V 4 bases and J 7 bases; bases outside gene matches: 8. This CDR3 comprises 14 residues. From germline, CDR1 is LNHDA and CDR2 SQIVND (reference sequence). The variable domain in full, completed from reference TRBV19 and TRBJ2-3, reads DGGITQSPKYLFRKEGQNVTLSCEQNLNHDAMYWYRQDPGQGLRLIYYSQIVNDFQKGDIAEGYSVSREKKESFPLTVTSAQKNPTAFYLCASSTTGLGNTQYFGPGTRLTVL.

The V and J genes are TRBV19 and TRBJ1-1; TRBD1 aligns across 7 bases. Looked up from germline, CDR1 is LNHDA and CDR2 is SQIVND (reference sequence). The CDR3 is 15 residues long. V was pared by 5 bases and J by 6 bases, with 12 bases of the junction left unmatched. The CDR3 DNA is TGTGCCAGTAGTTCTCCTTCCGGGACAGCCCCTGAAGCTTTCTTT. The encoded protein is CASSSPSGTAPEAFF. Complete variable domain (other parts from reference TRBV19 and TRBJ1-1): DGGITQSPKYLFRKEGQNVTLSCEQNLNHDAMYWYRQDPGQGLRLIYYSQIVNDFQKGDIAEGYSVSREKKESFPLTVTSAQKNPTAFYLCASSSPSGTAPEAFFGQGTRLTVV.

V gene TRBV7-3 combines with J gene TRBJ1-2; possible D gene TRBD1, 6 bases. Trimming shortened V by 1 base and J by 7 bases, and 16 bases separated the two germline ends. Germline lookup yields CDR1 SGHTA and CDR2 FQGTGA. The CDR3 sequence is 15 residues long. CDR3 DNA sequence: TGTGCCAGCAGCTTAATCGGGGGAGGGGGAGGTGGCTACACCTTC. Protein: CASSLIGGGGGGYTF.

The J gene is TRBJ2-1, the V gene TRBV5-5; D might be TRBD1 (6 bases). CDR1 and CDR2 from the germline V gene are SGHKS and YYEKEE (reference sequence). The CDR3 sequence is 15 residues long. The V end lost 0 bases, the J end lost 4 bases, and 11 bases lay between the germline ends. The chain's CDR3 is CASSLAHTGYNEQFF. The CDR3 coding sequence is TGTGCCAGCAGCTTGGCCCATACAGGGTACAATGAGCAGTTCTTC.

The chain has TRBV4-1 and TRBJ2-5; 8 positions agree with TRBD1. Germline-derived CDR1 and CDR2 are MGHRA and YSYEKL. This CDR3 spans 18 amino acids. V gave up 1 base and J gave up 4 bases; unmatched junction bases: 14. CDR3 sequence (DNA): TGCGCCAGCAGCCAAGGACGTGCTAGGACAGGGAGTAGAGAGACCCAGTACTTC. It codes for CASSQGRARTGSRETQYF.

V and J are TRBV2 and TRBJ2-1; D possibly corresponds to TRBD2 (6 bases). The CDR3 loop spans 14 amino acids. The germline gives CDR1 SNHLY, CDR2 FYNNEI. The V and J ends lost 4 bases and 7 bases respectively, with 14 bases between them. CDR3 sequence: CASSVMGAGNEQFF. The CDR3 bases are TGTGCCAGCAGTGTAATGGGTGCGGGGAATGAGCAGTTCTTC.

The CDR3 DNA follows: TGTGCCAGCAGTGAAAGAGACAGGGGGCTCCACGAGCAGTACTTC. Protein sequence: CASSERDRGLHEQYF. J is TRBJ2-7 and V is TRBV6-4; 10 bases match TRBD1. The junction had 7 bases not matched to a gene; V was cut back by 3 bases and J by 5 bases. The CDR3 is 15 residues long. From germline, CDR1 is MRHNA and CDR2 SNTAGT.

This sequence joins TRBV7-9 and TRBJ2-7, with 9 bases that match TRBD1. The CDR3 contains 15 residues. The V segment lost 2 bases and the J segment 5 bases; nucleotides outside the gene matches: 7. Germline V gene data show CDR1 as SEHNR and CDR2 as FQNEAQ (reference sequence). In DNA, the CDR3 is TGTGCCAGCAGCTTACCCGACAGGGGGAGACACGAGCAGTACTTC. As protein: CASSLPDRGRHEQYF.

This clone was counted between two and nine times. This sample also contains other DNA sequences that code for the same CDR3. The rearrangement uses TRBV19 and TRBJ1-5, with a tentative D call TRBD1 (6 bases). Trimming stripped 0 bases from V and 6 bases from J, with 6 bases between. Germline CDR1 is LNHDA and CDR2 is SQIVND (reference sequence). The CDR3 spans 13 residues. This chain's CDR3 is CASSIEQGQPQHF. In DNA, the CDR3 is TGTGCCAGTAGTATAGAACAGGGTCAGCCCCAGCATTTT.